What follows is one T cell receptor (beta chain) and its context. The sample originates from a study of T cells in Graves' hyperthyroidism and ophthalmopathy. Clinicians diagnosed patients from clinical symptoms, serum thyroxine and TRAb, thyroid ultrasound and orbital computed tomography. Per the germline V gene, CDR1 is SGHNT and CDR2 is YENEEA. The CDR3 consists of 19 residues. The ends lost 2 bases at V and 0 bases at J; junction bases unmatched: 11. RNA transcripts yielded amplified TCR beta CDR3 regions. A set of HTBI primers served as the primers for a first-round RT-PCR of the TCR CDR3. In TCRdb, the multiplex PCR reads were re-called with MiXCR into one record per CDR3 protein. Among 600,000 to 700,000 distinct CDR3 sequences listed, roughly 46% were seen once.

Sequencing was performed on peripheral blood or thyroid tissue (not recorded which). The receptor comes from an adult man with Graves' disease, either hyperthyroidism or ophthalmopathy (not recorded which). The chain uses TRBV11-3 and TRBJ2-3, with TRBD2 matching 10 bases. The CDR3 nucleotides read TGTGCCAGCAGCTTAAACTTTGGCGTAGCGGGGGGCAGCACAGATACGCAGTATTTT. Translated, it gives CASSLNFGVAGGSTDTQYF.